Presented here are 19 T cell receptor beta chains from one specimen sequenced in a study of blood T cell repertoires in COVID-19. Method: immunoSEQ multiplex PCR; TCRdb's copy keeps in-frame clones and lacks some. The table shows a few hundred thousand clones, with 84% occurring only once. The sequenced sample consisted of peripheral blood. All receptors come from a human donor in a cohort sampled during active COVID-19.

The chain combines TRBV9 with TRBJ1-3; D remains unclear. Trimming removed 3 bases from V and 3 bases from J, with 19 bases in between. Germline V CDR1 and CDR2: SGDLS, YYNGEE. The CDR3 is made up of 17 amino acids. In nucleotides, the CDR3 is TGTGCCAGCAGCGATCCACCCGGAGCCGCCAGTGGAAACACCATATATTTT. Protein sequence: CASSDPPGAASGNTIYF.

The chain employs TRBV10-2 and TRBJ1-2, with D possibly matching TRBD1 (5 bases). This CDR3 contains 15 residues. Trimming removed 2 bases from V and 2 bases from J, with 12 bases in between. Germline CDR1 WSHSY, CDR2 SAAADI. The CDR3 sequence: CASSEIIAGNYGYTF. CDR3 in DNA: TGCGCCAGCAGTGAGATTATCGCAGGGAACTATGGCTACACCTTC.

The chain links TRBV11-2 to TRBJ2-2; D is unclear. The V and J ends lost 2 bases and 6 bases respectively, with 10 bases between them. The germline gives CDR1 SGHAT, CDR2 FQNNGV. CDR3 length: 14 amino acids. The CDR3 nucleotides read TGTGCCAGCAGCTTAAGAGTTGGGCCCGGGGAGCTGTTTTTT. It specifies CASSLRVGPGELFF.

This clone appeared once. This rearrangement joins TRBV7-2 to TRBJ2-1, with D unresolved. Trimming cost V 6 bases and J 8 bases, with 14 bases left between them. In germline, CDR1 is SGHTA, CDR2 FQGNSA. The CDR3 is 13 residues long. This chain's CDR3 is CASSLMSRDEQFF. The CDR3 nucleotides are TGTGCCAGCAGTCTCATGTCTAGAGATGAGCAGTTCTTC.

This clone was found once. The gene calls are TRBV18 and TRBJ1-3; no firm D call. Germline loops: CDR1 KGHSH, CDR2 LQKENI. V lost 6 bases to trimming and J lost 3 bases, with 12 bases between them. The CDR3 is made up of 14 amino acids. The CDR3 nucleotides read TGTGCCAGCTCGGAGGGTCGTGGTGGAAACACCATATATTTT. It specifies CASSEGRGGNTIYF.

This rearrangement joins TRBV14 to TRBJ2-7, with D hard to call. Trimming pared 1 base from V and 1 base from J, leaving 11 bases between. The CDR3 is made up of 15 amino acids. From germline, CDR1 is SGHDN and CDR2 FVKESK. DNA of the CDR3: TGTGCCAGCAGCCAAGCGTGGCCGATGTCCTACGAGCAGTACTTC. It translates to CASSQAWPMSYEQYF. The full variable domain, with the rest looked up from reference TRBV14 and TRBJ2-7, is EAGVTQFPSHSVIEKGQTVTLRCDPISGHDNLYWYRRVMGKEIKFLLHFVKESKQDESGMPNNRFLAERTGGTYSTLKVQPAELEDSGVYFCASSQAWPMSYEQYFGPGTRLTVT.

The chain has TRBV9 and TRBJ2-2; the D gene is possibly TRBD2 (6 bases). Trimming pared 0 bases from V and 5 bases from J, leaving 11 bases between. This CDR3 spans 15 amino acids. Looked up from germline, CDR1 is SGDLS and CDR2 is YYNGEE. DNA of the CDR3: TGTGCCAGCAGCGTAGGCGGGGCAGTTACCGGGGAGCTGTTTTTT. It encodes CASSVGGAVTGELFF.

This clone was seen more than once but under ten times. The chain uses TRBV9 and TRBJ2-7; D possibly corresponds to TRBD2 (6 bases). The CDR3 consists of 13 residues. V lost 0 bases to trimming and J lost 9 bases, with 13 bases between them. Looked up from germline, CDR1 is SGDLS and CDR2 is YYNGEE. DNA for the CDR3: TGTGCCAGCAGCGTAGATGAGAGGGAGGTGCAGTACTTC. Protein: CASSVDEREVQYF. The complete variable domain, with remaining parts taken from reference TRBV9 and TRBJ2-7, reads DSGVTQTPKHLITATGQRVTLRCSPRSGDLSVYWYQQSLDQGLQFLIQYYNGEERAKGNILERFSAQQFPDLHSELNLSSLELGDSALYFCASSVDEREVQYFGPGTRLTVT.

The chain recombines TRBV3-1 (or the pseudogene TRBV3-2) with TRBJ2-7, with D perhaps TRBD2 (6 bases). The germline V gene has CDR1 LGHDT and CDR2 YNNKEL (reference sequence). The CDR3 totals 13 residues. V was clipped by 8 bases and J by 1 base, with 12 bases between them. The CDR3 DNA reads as TGTGCCAGCTCACTACGGGGGTCCTACGAGCAGTACTTC. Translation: CASSLRGSYEQYF.

CDR3 protein: CASSLRTSGSGGEQFF. The CDR3 nucleotides read TGTGCCAGCAGCTTGCGGACTAGCGGGAGTGGGGGTGAGCAGTTCTTC. The chain has TRBV7-6 and TRBJ2-1, with 13 positions matching TRBD2. The CDR3 contains 16 residues. Per germline, CDR1 SGHVS and CDR2 FNYEAQ. V lost 3 bases and J lost 9; bases outside the gene matches: 8.

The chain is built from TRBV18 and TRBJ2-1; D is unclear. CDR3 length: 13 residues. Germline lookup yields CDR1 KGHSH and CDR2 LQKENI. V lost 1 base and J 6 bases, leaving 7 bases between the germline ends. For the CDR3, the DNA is TGTGCCAGCTCACCACGACTCTTCAATGAGCAGTTCTTC. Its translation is CASSPRLFNEQFF. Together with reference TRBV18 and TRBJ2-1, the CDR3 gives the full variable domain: NAGVMQNPRHLVRRRGQEARLRCSPMKGHSHVYWYRQLPEEGLKFMVYLQKENIIDESGMPKERFSAEFPKEGPSILRIQQVVRGDSAAYFCASSPRLFNEQFFGPGTRLTVL.

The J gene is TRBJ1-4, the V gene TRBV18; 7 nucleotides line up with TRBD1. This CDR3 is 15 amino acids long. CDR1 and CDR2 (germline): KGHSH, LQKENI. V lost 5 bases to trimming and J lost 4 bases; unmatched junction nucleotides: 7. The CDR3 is CASSSNRGLNEKLFF. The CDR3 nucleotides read TGTGCCAGCTCATCCAACAGGGGACTTAATGAAAAACTGTTTTTT.

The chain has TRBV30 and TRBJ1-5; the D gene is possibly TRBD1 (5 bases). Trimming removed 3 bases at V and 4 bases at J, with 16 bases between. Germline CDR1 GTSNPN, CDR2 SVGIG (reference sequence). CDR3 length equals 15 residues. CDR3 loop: CAWRGTSGQNQPQHF. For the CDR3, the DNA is TGTGCCTGGAGGGGGACTTCAGGGCAGAATCAGCCCCAGCATTTT.

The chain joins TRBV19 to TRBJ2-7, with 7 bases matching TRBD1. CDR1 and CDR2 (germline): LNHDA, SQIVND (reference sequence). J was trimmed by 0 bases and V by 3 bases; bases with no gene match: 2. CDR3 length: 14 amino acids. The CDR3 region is CASSMTGSSYEQYF. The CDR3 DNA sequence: TGTGCCAGTAGTATGACAGGGAGCTCCTACGAGCAGTACTTC.

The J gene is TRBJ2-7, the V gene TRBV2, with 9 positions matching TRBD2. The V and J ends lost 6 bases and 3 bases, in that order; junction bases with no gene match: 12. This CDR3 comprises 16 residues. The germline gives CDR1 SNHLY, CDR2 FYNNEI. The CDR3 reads CASSPERGLAGYEQYF. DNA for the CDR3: TGTGCCAGCAGCCCCGAGAGGGGACTAGCCGGCTACGAGCAGTACTTC.

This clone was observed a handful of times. The CDR3 DNA sequence: TGTGCCAGCAGTAACGGGGACAGGGCGGTCTATGGCTACACCTTC. Translation gives CASSNGDRAVYGYTF. The chain has TRBV2 and TRBJ1-2, with 9 bases lining up with TRBD1. The CDR3 runs 15 residues. Germline CDR1 and CDR2: SNHLY and FYNNEI. J was trimmed by 4 bases and V by 5 bases; bases with no gene match: 8.

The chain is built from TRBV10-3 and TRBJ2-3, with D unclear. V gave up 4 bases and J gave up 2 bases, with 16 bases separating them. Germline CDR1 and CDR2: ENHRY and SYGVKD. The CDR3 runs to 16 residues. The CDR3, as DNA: TGTGCCATCAGTGTTTCGCCCAACGCACACACAGATACGCAGTATTTT. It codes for CAISVSPNAHTDTQYF.

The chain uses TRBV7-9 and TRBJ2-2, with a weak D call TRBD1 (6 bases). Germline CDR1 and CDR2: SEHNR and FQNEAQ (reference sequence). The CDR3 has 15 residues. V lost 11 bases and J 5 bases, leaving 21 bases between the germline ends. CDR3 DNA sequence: TGTGCCGAGAAACCCAATACAGGGTTTACCGGGGAGCTGTTTTTT. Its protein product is CAEKPNTGFTGELFF.

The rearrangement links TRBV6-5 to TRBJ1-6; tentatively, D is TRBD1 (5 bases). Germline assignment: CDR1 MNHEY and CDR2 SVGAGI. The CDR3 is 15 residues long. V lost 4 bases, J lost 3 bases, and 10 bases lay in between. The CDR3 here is CASSSPQGYNSPLHF. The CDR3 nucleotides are TGTGCCAGCAGTTCCCCTCAGGGCTATAATTCACCCCTCCACTTT.